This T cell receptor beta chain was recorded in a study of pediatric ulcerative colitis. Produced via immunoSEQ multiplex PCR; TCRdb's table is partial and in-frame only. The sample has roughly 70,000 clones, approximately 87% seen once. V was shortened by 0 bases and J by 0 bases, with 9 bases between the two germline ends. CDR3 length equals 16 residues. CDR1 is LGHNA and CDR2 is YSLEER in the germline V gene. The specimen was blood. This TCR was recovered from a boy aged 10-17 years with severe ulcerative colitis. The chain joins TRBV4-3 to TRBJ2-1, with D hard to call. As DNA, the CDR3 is TGCGCCAGCAGCCAAGAGGAGCAGAACTCCTACAATGAGCAGTTCTTC. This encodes CASSQEEQNSYNEQFF.